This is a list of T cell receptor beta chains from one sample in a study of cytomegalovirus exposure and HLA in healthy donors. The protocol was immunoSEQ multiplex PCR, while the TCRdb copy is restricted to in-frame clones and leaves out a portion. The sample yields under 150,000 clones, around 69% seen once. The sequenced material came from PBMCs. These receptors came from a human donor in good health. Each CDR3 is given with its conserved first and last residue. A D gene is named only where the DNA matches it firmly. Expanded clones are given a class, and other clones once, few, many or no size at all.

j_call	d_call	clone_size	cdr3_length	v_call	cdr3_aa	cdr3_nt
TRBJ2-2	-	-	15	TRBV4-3	CASSREALNTGELFF	TGCGCCAGCAGTAGGGAGGCATTGAACACCGGGGAGCTGTTTTTT
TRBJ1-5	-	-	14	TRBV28	CASSLSSLHQPQHF	TGTGCCAGCAGTTTATCCAGTCTCCATCAGCCCCAGCATTTT
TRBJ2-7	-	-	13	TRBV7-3	CASSLGASYEQYF	TGTGCCAGCAGCTTAGGGGCCTCCTACGAGCAGTACTTC
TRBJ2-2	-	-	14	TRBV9	CASSVGGPTGELFF	TGTGCCAGCAGCGTAGGGGGGCCCACCGGGGAGCTGTTTTTT
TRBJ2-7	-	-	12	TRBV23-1	CASKGPPYEQYF	TGCGCCAGCAAGGGGCCTCCCTACGAGCAGTACTTC
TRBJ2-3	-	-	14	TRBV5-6	CASSRIRATDTQYF	TGTGCCAGCAGCCGAATCAGGGCCACAGATACGCAGTATTTT
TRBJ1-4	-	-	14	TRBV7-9	CASAAGASNEKLFF	TGTGCCAGCGCGGCTGGGGCCTCTAATGAAAAACTGTTTTTT
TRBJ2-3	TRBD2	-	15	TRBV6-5	CASTRGVGAADTQYF	TGTGCCAGCACCCGGGGGGTCGGGGCGGCAGATACGCAGTATTTT
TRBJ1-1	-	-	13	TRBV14	CASSQDTNTEAFF	TGTGCCAGCAGCCAAGACACTAACACTGAAGCTTTCTTT
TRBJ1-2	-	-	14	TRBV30	CAWSARDSYYGYTF	TGTGCCTGGAGTGCCCGGGACTCCTACTATGGCTACACCTTC
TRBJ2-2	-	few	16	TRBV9	CASSSSGAPNTGELFF	TGTGCCAGCAGCTCGTCAGGGGCCCCGAACACCGGGGAGCTGTTTTTT
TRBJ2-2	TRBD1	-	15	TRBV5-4	CASSIGDRVSGELFF	TGTGCCAGCAGCATAGGGGACAGGGTTTCCGGGGAGCTGTTTTTT
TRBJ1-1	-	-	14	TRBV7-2	CASSLAMGVTEAFF	TGTGCCAGCAGCTTAGCGATGGGAGTCACTGAAGCTTTCTTT
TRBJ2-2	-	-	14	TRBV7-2	CASSPTRNTGELFF	TGTGCCAGTAGCCCTACCCGGAACACCGGGGAGCTGTTTTTT
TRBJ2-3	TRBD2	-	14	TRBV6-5	CASQRGASTDTQYF	TGTGCCAGCCAGCGGGGGGCTAGCACAGATACGCAGTATTTT
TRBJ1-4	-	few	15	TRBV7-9	CSSSPGAGPNEKLFF	TGTTCCAGCAGCCCTGGGGCAGGGCCTAATGAAAAACTGTTTTTT
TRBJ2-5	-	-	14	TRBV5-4	CASSQGGPQETQYF	TGTGCCAGCAGCCAAGGAGGGCCCCAAGAGACCCAGTACTTC
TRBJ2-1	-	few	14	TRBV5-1	CASSPPGQNNEQFF	TGCGCCAGCAGCCCCCCCGGACAGAACAATGAGCAGTTCTTC
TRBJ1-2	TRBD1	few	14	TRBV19	CASHKTGSSLGTFF	TGTGCCAGTCACAAGACAGGGTCAAGCCTCGGAACCTTCTTC
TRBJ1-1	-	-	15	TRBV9	CASSTMGAPNTEAFF	TGTGCCAGCAGCACCATGGGGGCCCCGAACACTGAAGCTTTCTTT